This TCR beta chain was captured in a study of glioma-infiltrating T cells after dendritic cell vaccination. Background on the study: Dendritic cell vaccine was injected intradermally three times, biweekly.

TCRdb's table, derived via immunoSEQ multiplex PCR, lists solely in-frame clones and lacks some. The table includes 35,000 to 40,000 clones, 82% detected once. The germline V gene encodes CDR1 SGHRS and CDR2 YFSETQ. The CDR3 has 14 residues. V lost 0 bases and J 10 bases, leaving 11 bases between the germline ends. Material: blood, obtained before dendritic cell vaccination. The sequence derives from a human donor with glioblastoma. The V and J genes are TRBV5-1 and TRBJ1-6; D not certain. The CDR3 coding sequence is TGCGCCAGCAGCTTGGGAGCCGCGGGGTCACCCCTCCACTTT. Protein product: CASSLGAAGSPLHF.